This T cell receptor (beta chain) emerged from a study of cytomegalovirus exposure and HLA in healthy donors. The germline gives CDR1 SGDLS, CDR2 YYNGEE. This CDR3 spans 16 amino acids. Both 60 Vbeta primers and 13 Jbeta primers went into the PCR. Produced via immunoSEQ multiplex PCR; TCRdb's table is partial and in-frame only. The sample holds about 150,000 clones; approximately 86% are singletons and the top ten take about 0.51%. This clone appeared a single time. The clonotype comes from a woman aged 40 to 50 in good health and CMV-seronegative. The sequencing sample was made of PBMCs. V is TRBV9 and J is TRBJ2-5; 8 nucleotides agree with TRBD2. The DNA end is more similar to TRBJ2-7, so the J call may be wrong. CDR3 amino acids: CASSPMGTSITYEQYF. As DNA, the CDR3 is TGTGCCAGCAGCCCGATGGGGACTAGTATCACCTACGAGCAGTACTTC.